The 7 T cell receptor beta chains listed next were all sequenced from one sample in a study of radiation and T cells in renal cell carcinoma. Generated by immunoSEQ multiplex PCR, the TCRdb table keeps only in-frame clones and is missing some. The sample contains roughly 14,000 clones, about 64% of which appear only once. The treatment: 15 Gy SBRT to primary tumor, nephrectomy 4 weeks later. The source was tumor tissue, collected from a patient whose treatment included radiotherapy and nephrectomy. Receptors were obtained from a woman aged 70-85 years with renal cell carcinoma.

This clone was counted between two and nine times. The rearrangement uses TRBV7-2 and TRBJ2-1; D unresolved. The CDR3 sequence is 14 residues long. V lost 0 bases, J lost 6 bases, and 9 bases lay in between. Germline assignment: CDR1 SGHTA and CDR2 FQGNSA. This CDR3 is CASSLARGSNEQFF. The CDR3 nucleotides are TGTGCCAGCAGCTTAGCTCGCGGCTCCAATGAGCAGTTCTTC.

This chain connects TRBV6-1 to TRBJ1-2, with D perhaps TRBD1 (5 bases). From germline, CDR1 is MNHNS and CDR2 SASEGT. The CDR3 extends over 14 amino acids. The V and J ends lost 7 bases and 3 bases respectively, with 15 bases between them. CDR3 amino acids: CASTPGGLDYGYTF. The CDR3 nucleotides are TGTGCCAGCACCCCGGGGGGACTAGACTATGGCTACACCTTC.

The rearrangement joins TRBV12-5 to TRBJ2-1, with 9 bases aligning to TRBD2. With V trimmed by 3 bases and J by 5 bases, 8 bases remained unmatched. CDR1 and CDR2 from the germline V gene are LGHNT and FRNRAP. This CDR3 spans 16 amino acids. For the CDR3, the DNA is TGTGCTAGTGGTTTCGTAGCGGGAGTCAGCCACAATGAGCAGTTCTTC. This encodes CASGFVAGVSHNEQFF.

The chain couples TRBV27 to TRBJ2-7, with TRBD1 matching over 10 bases. The CDR3 is made up of 13 amino acids. With V trimmed by 6 bases and J by 5 bases, 4 bases remained unmatched. Germline CDR1 reads MNHEY; CDR2 reads SMNVEV (reference sequence). CDR3 sequence (DNA): TGTGCCAGCAGGGGACAGGGGATCCACGAGCAGTACTTC. Its protein product is CASRGQGIHEQYF.

The chain combines TRBV5-1 with TRBJ2-5; D might be TRBD1 or TRBD2, each matching 7 bases. Germline assignment: CDR1 SGHRS and CDR2 YFSETQ. The CDR3 runs 16 residues. Deletions cut 0 bases from V and 0 bases from J, with 12 bases between. CDR3 protein: CASSLGQGGNQETQYF. CDR3 nucleotide sequence: TGCGCCAGCAGCTTGGGACAGGGAGGGAACCAAGAGACCCAGTACTTC. Based on the CDR3 plus reference TRBV5-1 and TRBJ2-5, the full variable domain is KAGVTQTPRYLIKTRGQQVTLSCSPISGHRSVSWYQQTPGQGLQFLFEYFSETQRNKGNFPGRFSGRQFSNSRSEMNVSTLELGDSALYLCASSLGQGGNQETQYFGPGTRLLVL.

The J gene is TRBJ2-6, the V gene TRBV7-9; D is tentatively TRBD1 or TRBD2 (6 bases each). This CDR3 is 14 amino acids long. The V end lost 9 bases, the J end lost 4 bases, and 13 bases lay between the germline ends. Germline CDR1 is SEHNR and CDR2 is FQNEAQ (reference sequence). The CDR3 DNA reads TGTGCCAGTGAAAGGGGGGCAGGGGCCAACGTCCTGACTTTC. Translation: CASERGAGANVLTF. Supplemented by reference TRBV7-9 and TRBJ2-6, the full variable domain reads DTGVSQNPRHKITKRGQNVTFRCDPISEHNRLYWYRQTLGQGPEFLTYFQNEAQLEKSRLLSDRFSAERPKGSFSTLEIQRTEQGDSAMYLCASERGAGANVLTFGAGSRLTVL.

The sample holds a few counts of this clone. The rearrangement uses TRBV2 and TRBJ2-5, with 14 nucleotides matching TRBD2. Germline V gene sequence: CDR1 SNHLY, CDR2 FYNNEI. Trimming took 6 bases from V and 4 from J; bases not matched to a gene: 10. There are 17 residues in the CDR3. The CDR3 reads CASSVTSGGEYGETQYF. Here the CDR3 DNA reads TGTGCCAGCAGCGTGACTAGCGGGGGGGAATACGGAGAGACCCAGTACTTC.